This is a list of T cell receptor beta chains from one sample in a study of PD-1 blockade in classical Hodgkin lymphoma. Data came from immunoSEQ multiplex PCR; TCRdb stores just in-frame clones and leaves some out. The sample has under 65,000 clones, 80% to 90% seen once; the top ten hold about 15%. Sequenced here: peripheral blood mononuclear cells (PBMCs), sampled at baseline. All receptors derive from a human donor with classical Hodgkin lymphoma. Each CDR3 is given with its conserved first and last residue. The D gene is left open where the match is weak. Not every row has a clone size; where given, it reads once, few, many or a size class.

clone size,D gene,J gene,V gene,CDR3 protein,CDR3 DNA
once,.,TRBJ2-5,TRBV18,CASSPPPRGRQETQYF,TGTGCCAGCTCACCACCACCTCGGGGGAGACAAGAGACCCAGTACTTC
.,TRBD2,TRBJ2-3,TRBV6-6,CASSYSERGITDTQYF,TGTGCCAGCAGTTACTCGGAGCGGGGGATCACAGATACGCAGTATTTT
.,.,TRBJ1-3,TRBV6-5,CASSSPAGGSGNTIYF,TGTGCCAGCAGTTCCCCGGCAGGAGGGTCTGGAAACACCATATATTTT
once,.,TRBJ2-7,TRBV2,CASSEQDYEQYF,TGTGCCAGCAGTGAACAGGACTACGAGCAGTACTTC
.,.,TRBJ2-5,TRBV7-9,CASSGGTIQETQYF,TGTGCCAGCAGCGGCGGGACAATTCAAGAGACCCAGTACTTC
.,.,TRBJ1-6,TRBV18,CASSPLDTNNSPLHF,TGTGCCAGCTCACCTCTCGACACCAATAATTCACCCCTCCACTTT
.,.,TRBJ1-3,TRBV28,CASRKNGNTIYF,TGTGCCAGCAGGAAAAACGGAAACACCATATATTTT
.,TRBD2,TRBJ2-5,TRBV9,CASSVSPNTGTSGGAGWGETQYF,TGTGCCAGCAGCGTATCCCCCAATACCGGGACTAGCGGGGGGGCCGGTTGGGGGGAGACCCAGTACTTC
.,TRBD1,TRBJ2-3,TRBV7-2,CASSLRLQGSTDTQYF,TGTGCCAGCAGCTTAAGGTTACAGGGGTCCACAGATACGCAGTATTTT
once,.,TRBJ1-2,TRBV18,CASSGSVMYGYTF,TGTGCCAGCTCAGGCAGCGTGATGTATGGCTACACCTTC
.,.,TRBJ2-7,TRBV25-1,CASSWAGSNEQYF,TGTGCCAGCAGTTGGGCAGGGAGCAACGAGCAGTACTTC
.,.,TRBJ1-5,TRBV21-1,CASSKAGESGQPQHF,TGTGCCAGCAGCAAAGCGGGGGAGAGTGGTCAGCCCCAGCATTTT
.,.,TRBJ1-2,TRBV19,CASGANYGYTF,TGTGCCAGCGGAGCTAACTATGGCTACACCTTC
few,TRBD2,TRBJ2-1,TRBV19,CASSIALAVNEQFF,TGTGCCAGTAGTATAGCTCTAGCGGTCAATGAGCAGTTCTTC
.,.,TRBJ1-2,TRBV7-9,CASSFGIEDGYTF,TGTGCCAGCAGCTTTGGGATAGAGGATGGCTACACCTTC
.,.,TRBJ1-1,TRBV15,CATSPSFGKGAFF,TGTGCCACCAGCCCATCTTTCGGCAAAGGGGCTTTCTTT
.,.,TRBJ1-2,TRBV4-2,CASSHSDLYGYTF,TGTGCCAGCAGCCATTCGGACCTCTATGGCTACACCTTC
once,.,TRBJ1-4,TRBV2,CASSPGRMEKLFF,TGTGCCAGCAGTCCGGGACGGATGGAAAAACTGTTTTTT
.,.,TRBJ1-6,TRBV7-2,CASSPGTEVFSSYNSPLHF,TGTGCCAGCAGCCCCGGAACAGAAGTTTTTAGCTCCTATAATTCACCCCTCCACTTT
.,TRBD1,TRBJ2-3,TRBV5-1,CASSSDRASDTQYF,TGCGCCAGCAGCTCGGACAGGGCTTCAGATACGCAGTATTTT
.,TRBD1,TRBJ1-2,TRBV7-8,CASSLVPGQGDGYTF,TGTGCCAGCAGCTTAGTTCCAGGACAGGGCGATGGCTACACCTTC